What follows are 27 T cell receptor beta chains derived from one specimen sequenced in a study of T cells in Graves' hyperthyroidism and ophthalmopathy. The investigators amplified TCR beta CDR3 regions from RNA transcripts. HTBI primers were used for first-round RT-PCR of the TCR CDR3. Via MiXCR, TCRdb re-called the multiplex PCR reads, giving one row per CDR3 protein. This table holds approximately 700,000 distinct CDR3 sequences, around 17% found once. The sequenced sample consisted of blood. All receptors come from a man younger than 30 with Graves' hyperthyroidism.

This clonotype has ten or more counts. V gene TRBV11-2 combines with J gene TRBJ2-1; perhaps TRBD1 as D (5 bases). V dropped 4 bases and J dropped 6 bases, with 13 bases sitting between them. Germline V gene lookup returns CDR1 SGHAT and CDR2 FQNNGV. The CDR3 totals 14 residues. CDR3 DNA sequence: TGTGCCAGCAGCTCAGGGTTTTTCGGCAATGAGCAGTTCTTC. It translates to CASSSGFFGNEQFF.

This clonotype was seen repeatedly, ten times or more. In DNA, the CDR3 is TGTGCCAGCAGTGAAAGAGGACAGGGGAATGGCTACACCTTC. This translates into CASSERGQGNGYTF. The chain employs TRBV2 and TRBJ1-2; 9 bases are shared with TRBD1. From germline, CDR1 is SNHLY and CDR2 FYNNEI. This CDR3 comprises 14 residues. V shed 2 bases and J 6 bases; nucleotides not matched to a gene: 4.

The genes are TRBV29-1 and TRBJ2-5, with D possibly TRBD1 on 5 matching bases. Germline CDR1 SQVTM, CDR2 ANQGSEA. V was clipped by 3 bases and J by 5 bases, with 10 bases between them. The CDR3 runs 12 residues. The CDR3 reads CSVDDSWETQYF. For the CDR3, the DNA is TGCAGCGTTGACGACAGCTGGGAGACCCAGTACTTC.

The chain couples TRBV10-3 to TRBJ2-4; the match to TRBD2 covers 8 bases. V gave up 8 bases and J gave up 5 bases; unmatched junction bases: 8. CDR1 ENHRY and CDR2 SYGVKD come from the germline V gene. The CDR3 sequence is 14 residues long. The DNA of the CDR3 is TGTGCCATCGCGGATAGCGGGGCTGAAAACATTCAGTACTTC. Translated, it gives CAIADSGAENIQYF.

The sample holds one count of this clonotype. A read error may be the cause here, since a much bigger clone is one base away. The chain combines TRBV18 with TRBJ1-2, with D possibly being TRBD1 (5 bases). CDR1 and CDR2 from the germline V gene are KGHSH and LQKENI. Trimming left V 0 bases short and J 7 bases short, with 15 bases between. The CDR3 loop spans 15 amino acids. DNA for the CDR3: TGTGCCAGCTCACCACCGACAGCTTGGGGCTGTGGCTACACCTTC. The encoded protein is CASSPPTAWGCGYTF.

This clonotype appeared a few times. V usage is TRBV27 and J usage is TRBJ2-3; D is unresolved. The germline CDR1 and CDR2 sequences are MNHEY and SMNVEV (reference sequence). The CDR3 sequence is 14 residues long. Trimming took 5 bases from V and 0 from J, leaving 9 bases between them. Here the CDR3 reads CASSPPYSTDTQYF. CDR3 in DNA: TGTGCCAGCAGTCCACCGTACAGCACAGATACGCAGTATTTT.

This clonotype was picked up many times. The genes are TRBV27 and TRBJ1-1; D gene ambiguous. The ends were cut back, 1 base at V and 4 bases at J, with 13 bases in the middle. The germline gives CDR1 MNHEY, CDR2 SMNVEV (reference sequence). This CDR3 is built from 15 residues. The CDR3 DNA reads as TGTGCCAGCAGTTTATGGGCAGCCCGTGGCACTGAAGCTTTCTTT. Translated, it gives CASSLWAARGTEAFF.

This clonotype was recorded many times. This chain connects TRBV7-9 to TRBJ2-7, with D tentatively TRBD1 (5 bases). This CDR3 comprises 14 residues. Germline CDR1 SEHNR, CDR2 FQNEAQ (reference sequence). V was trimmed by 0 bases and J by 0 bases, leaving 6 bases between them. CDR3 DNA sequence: TGTGCCAGCAGCTTAGCGGACACCTCCTACGAGCAGTACTTC. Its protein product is CASSLADTSYEQYF.

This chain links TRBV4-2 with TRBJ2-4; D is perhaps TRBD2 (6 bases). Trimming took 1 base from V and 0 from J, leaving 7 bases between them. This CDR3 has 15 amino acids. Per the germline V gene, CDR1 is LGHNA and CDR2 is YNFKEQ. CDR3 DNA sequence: TGTGCCAGCAGCCAAGGGGACTTAGCCAAAAACATTCAGTACTTC. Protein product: CASSQGDLAKNIQYF.

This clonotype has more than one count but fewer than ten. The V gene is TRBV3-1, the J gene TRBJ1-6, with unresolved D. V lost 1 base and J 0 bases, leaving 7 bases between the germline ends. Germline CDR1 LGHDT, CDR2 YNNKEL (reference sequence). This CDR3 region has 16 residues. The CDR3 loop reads CASSQGISSYNSPLHF. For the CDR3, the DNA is TGTGCCAGCAGCCAAGGGATTAGCTCCTATAATTCACCCCTCCACTTT. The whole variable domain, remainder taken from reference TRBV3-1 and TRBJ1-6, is DTAVSQTPKYLVTQMGNDKSIKCEQNLGHDTMYWYKQDSKKFLKIMFSYNNKELIINETVPNRFSPKSPDKAHLNLHINSLELGDSAVYFCASSQGISSYNSPLHFGNGTRLTVT.

The CDR3 loop reads CASSPLPMADYSYEQYF. CDR3 sequence (DNA): TGTGCCAGCTCACCACTCCCGATGGCAGATTACTCCTACGAGCAGTACTTC. The chain is built from TRBV18 and TRBJ2-7; D ambiguous. Trimming shortened V by 1 base and J by 0 bases, and 16 bases separated the two germline ends. This CDR3 contains 17 residues. Germline V gene lookup returns CDR1 KGHSH and CDR2 LQKENI.

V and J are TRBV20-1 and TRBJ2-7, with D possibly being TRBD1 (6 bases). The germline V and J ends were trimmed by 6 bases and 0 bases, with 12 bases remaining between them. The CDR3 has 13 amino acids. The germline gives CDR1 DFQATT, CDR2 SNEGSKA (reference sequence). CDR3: CSAPGAVSYEQYF. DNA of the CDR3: TGCAGTGCACCAGGGGCCGTCTCCTACGAGCAGTACTTC.

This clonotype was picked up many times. CDR3 sequence (DNA): TGTGCCACCAGCAATGACGGGGGGGGAGGTTCACCCCTCCACTTT. It specifies CATSNDGGGGSPLHF. The chain has TRBV15 and TRBJ1-6; a weak D match, TRBD1 (5 bases). Trimming took 4 bases from V and 9 from J, leaving 16 bases between them. Germline assignment: CDR1 LNHNV and CDR2 YYDKDF (reference sequence). This CDR3 has 15 amino acids.

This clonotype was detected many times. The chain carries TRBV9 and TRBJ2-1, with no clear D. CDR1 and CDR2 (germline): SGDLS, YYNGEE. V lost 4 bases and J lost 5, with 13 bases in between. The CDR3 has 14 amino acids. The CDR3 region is CASSPGRINNEQFF. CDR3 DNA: TGTGCCAGCAGCCCCGGACGGATAAACAATGAGCAGTTCTTC.

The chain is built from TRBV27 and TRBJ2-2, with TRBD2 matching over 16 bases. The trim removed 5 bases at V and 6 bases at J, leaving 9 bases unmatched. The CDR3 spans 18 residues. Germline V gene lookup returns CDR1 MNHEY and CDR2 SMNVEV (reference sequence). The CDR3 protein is CASSPAGTSGRGAGELFF. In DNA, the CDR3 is TGTGCCAGCAGTCCGGCCGGGACTAGCGGGAGGGGGGCCGGGGAGCTGTTTTTT.

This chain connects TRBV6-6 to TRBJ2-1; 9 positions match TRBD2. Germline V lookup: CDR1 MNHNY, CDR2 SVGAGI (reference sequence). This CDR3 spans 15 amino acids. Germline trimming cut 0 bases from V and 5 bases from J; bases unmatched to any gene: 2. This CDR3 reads CASSYSIAGDNEQFF. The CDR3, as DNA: TGTGCCAGCAGTTACTCGATAGCGGGAGACAATGAGCAGTTCTTC.

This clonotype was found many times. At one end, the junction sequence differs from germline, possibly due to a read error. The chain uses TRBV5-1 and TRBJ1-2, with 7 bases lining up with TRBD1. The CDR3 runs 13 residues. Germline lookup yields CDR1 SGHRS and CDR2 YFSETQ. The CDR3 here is CASSLDRDYGYTF. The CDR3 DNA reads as TGTGCCAGCAGTTTAGACAGGGACTATGGCTACACCTTC.

CDR3 residues: CASSYSEVGEQYF. CDR3 bases: TGTGCCAGCAGTTACTCGGAAGTAGGCGAGCAGTACTTC. The chain employs TRBV6-2 or TRBV6-3 and TRBJ2-7, with no clear D. The CDR3 spans 13 residues. CDR1 and CDR2 (germline): MNHEY, SVGEGT. V was cut by 0 bases and J by 6 bases, with 9 bases left in between.

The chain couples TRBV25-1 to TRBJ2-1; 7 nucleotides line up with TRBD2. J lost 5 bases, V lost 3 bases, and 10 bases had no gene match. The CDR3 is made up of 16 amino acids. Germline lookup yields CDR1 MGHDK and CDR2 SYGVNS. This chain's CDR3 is CASSDPPSGRNNEQFF. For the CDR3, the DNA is TGTGCCAGCAGTGACCCCCCTAGCGGACGCAACAATGAGCAGTTCTTC.

DNA for the CDR3: TGCAGTGCTAGAGATCGCGTCGGGAGGGCCGCATACAATGAGCAGTTCTTC. This translates into CSARDRVGRAAYNEQFF. The V and J genes are TRBV20-1 and TRBJ2-1; TRBD2 aligns across 8 bases. V shed 0 bases, J shed 4 bases, and the junction held 11 bases outside the gene matches. Germline V CDR1 and CDR2: DFQATT, SNEGSKA (reference sequence). The CDR3 has 17 amino acids.

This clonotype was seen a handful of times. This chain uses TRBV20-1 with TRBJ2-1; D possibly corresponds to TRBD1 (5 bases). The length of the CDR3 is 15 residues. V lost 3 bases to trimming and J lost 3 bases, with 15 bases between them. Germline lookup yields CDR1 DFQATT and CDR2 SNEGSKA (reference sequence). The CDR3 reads CSARRPGHNYNEQFF. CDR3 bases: TGCAGTGCTAGGCGCCCAGGGCACAACTACAATGAGCAGTTCTTC.

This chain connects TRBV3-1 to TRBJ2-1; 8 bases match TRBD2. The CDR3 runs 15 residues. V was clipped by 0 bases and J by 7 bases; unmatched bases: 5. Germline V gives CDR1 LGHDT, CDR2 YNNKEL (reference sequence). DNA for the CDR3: TGTGCCAGCAGCCAAGATTGGGCTAGCGGGAATGAGCAGTTCTTC. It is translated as CASSQDWASGNEQFF.

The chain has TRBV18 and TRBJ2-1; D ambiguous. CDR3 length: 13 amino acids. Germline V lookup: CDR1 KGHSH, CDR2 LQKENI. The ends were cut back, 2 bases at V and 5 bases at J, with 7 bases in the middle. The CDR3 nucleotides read TGTGCCAGCTCACCAGGGGTCGACAATGAGCAGTTCTTC. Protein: CASSPGVDNEQFF.

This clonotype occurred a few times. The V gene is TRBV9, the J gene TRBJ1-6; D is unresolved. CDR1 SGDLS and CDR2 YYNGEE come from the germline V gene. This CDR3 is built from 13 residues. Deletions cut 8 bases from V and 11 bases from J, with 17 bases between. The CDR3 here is CARIARLETPLHF. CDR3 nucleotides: TGTGCCAGGATAGCGAGGCTTGAGACACCCCTCCACTTT.

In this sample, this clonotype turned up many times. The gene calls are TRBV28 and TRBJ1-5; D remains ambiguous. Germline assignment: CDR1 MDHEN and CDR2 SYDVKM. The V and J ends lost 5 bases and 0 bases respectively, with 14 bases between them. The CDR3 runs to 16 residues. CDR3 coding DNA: TGTGCCAGCAGTGCTCGACGGAATTATAGCAATCAGCCCCAGCATTTT. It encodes CASSARRNYSNQPQHF.

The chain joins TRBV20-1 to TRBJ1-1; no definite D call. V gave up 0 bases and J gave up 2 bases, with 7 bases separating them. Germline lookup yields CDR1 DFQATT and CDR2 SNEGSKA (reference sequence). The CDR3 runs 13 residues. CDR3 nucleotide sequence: TGCAGTGCTAGAGATCCGGCAAACACTGAAGCTTTCTTT. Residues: CSARDPANTEAFF.

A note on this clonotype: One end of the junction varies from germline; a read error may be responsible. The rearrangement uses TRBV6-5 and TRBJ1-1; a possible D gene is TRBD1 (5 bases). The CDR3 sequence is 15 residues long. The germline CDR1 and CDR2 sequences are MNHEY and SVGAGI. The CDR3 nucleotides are TGTGCCAGCAGTTACGGGGACGGGATGAACACTGGAGCTTTCTTT. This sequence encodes CASSYGDGMNTGAFF.